One sample yielded the 26 T cell receptor beta chains listed below, sequenced in a study of pediatric ulcerative colitis. Sequencing was performed with immunoSEQ multiplex PCR; in TCRdb, only in-frame clones are kept and a portion is missing. The data hold approximately 13,000 clones, with around 77% observed a single time. One to two pinch biopsies were taken from the rectum during colonoscopy. Material: gut tissue. The receptor source for this set is a boy aged 10-17 years who was a control in a study of pediatric ulcerative colitis.

In this sample, this clone turned up a few times. The J gene is TRBJ2-2, the V gene TRBV10-2; D is possibly TRBD2 (5 bases). In germline, CDR1 is WSHSY, CDR2 SAAADI. The CDR3 contains 14 residues. With 2 bases removed from V and 7 bases from J, the gap between germline ends came to 11 bases. As DNA, the CDR3 is TGCGCCAGCAGTGAGGTGGGAGTGCACGGGGAGCTGTTTTTT. Its translation is CASSEVGVHGELFF.

The rearrangement uses TRBV7-2 and TRBJ2-2; TRBD2 matches 11 bases. Germline assignment: CDR1 SGHTA and CDR2 FQGNSA. This CDR3 comprises 18 residues. V gave up 2 bases and J gave up 1 base; unmatched junction bases: 6. CDR3 sequence: CASSLFLAGGLNTGELFF. The CDR3 DNA reads as TGTGCCAGCAGCTTATTCCTAGCGGGAGGACTGAACACCGGGGAGCTGTTTTTT.

This chain links TRBV7-3 with TRBJ2-2; TRBD1 agrees at 7 bases. Germline V CDR1 and CDR2: SGHTA, FQGTGA. V trimming: 2 bases; J trimming: 6 bases; junction bases outside the gene matches: 3. The CDR3 spans 14 residues. The CDR3: CASSLAGGPGELFF. The CDR3 bases are TGTGCCAGCAGCTTAGCAGGGGGACCCGGGGAGCTGTTTTTT. Drawing the rest from reference TRBV7-3 and TRBJ2-2, the complete variable domain is GAGVSQTPSNKVTEKGKYVELRCDPISGHTALYWYRQSLGQGPEFLIYFQGTGAADDSGLPNDRFFAVRPEGSVSTLKIQRTERGDSAVYLCASSLAGGPGELFFGEGSRLTVL.

This clone was observed once. The chain combines TRBV4-2 with TRBJ2-3; 9 bases agree with TRBD2. Trimming took 0 bases from V and 3 from J; bases not matched to a gene: 7. Germline CDR1 and CDR2: LGHNA and YNFKEQ. The CDR3 is 17 residues long. The CDR3 region has the DNA TGTGCCAGCAGCCAAGAACCCCGCGGGGGGGGGACAGATACGCAGTATTTT. It translates to CASSQEPRGGGTDTQYF.

In its sample, this clone was seen a few times. The chain has TRBV6-6 and TRBJ1-5; D unclear. Germline assignment: CDR1 MNHNY and CDR2 SVGAGI (reference sequence). The V end lost 8 bases, the J end lost 4 bases, and 15 bases lay between the germline ends. The CDR3 covers 14 residues. This CDR3 reads CASVPDEFNQPQHF. The CDR3 DNA sequence: TGTGCCAGCGTGCCGGACGAATTTAATCAGCCCCAGCATTTT.

The chain recombines TRBV11-2 with TRBJ1-6, with D unclear. The germline CDR1 and CDR2 sequences are SGHAT and FQNNGV. This CDR3 comprises 13 residues. V was trimmed by 1 base and J by 8 bases, leaving 6 bases between them. The CDR3 sequence: CASSLVVDSPLHF. Written as DNA, the CDR3 is TGTGCCAGCAGCTTAGTGGTGGATTCACCCCTCCACTTT.

This clone was found once. CDR3: CASSLYGGTGETQYF. CDR3 nucleotide sequence: TGTGCCAGCAGCTTATATGGCGGGACGGGGGAGACCCAGTACTTC. This chain joins TRBV7-9 and TRBJ2-5; D possibly corresponds to TRBD2 (6 bases). With 2 bases removed from V and 5 bases from J, the gap between germline ends came to 15 bases. The CDR3 is 15 residues long. From germline, CDR1 is SEHNR and CDR2 FQNEAQ (reference sequence).

This clone was picked up one time. Other DNA sequences in this sample translate to the same CDR3. Here the CDR3 reads CASSPQETQYF. The CDR3 DNA reads as TGTGCCAGCTCACCACAAGAGACCCAGTACTTC. The chain links TRBV18 to TRBJ2-5; D is ambiguous. Trimming cost V 1 base and J 3 bases, with 0 bases left between them. The CDR3 runs 11 residues. The germline V gene encodes CDR1 KGHSH and CDR2 LQKENI.

The chain has TRBV11-2 and TRBJ2-5, with 7 bases that match TRBD2. Germline V gives CDR1 SGHAT, CDR2 FQNNGV. With V trimmed by 4 bases and J by 4 bases, 9 bases remained unmatched. The CDR3 totals 15 residues. CDR3 bases: TGTGCCAGCAGCTCTCTGGCGGGGGAAGGAGAGACCCAGTACTTC. It encodes CASSSLAGEGETQYF.

The chain employs TRBV7-2 and TRBJ2-4; D gene unclear. The V end was cut by 5 bases, the J end by 0 bases, with 8 bases between. Germline-derived CDR1 and CDR2 are SGHTA and FQGNSA. CDR3 length: 14 residues. The DNA for the CDR3 is TGTGCCAGCAGCCTCCAGGCAGCCAAAAACATTCAGTACTTC. It yields the protein CASSLQAAKNIQYF. Combining the CDR3 with reference TRBV7-2 and TRBJ2-4 gives the whole variable domain GAGVSQSPSNKVTEKGKDVELRCDPISGHTALYWYRQSLGQGLEFLIYFQGNSAPDKSGLPSDRFSAERTGGSVSTLTIQRTQQEDSAVYLCASSLQAAKNIQYFGAGTRLSVL.

The chain joins TRBV12-5 to TRBJ2-7; tentative D call: TRBD2 (6 bases). The CDR3 loop spans 15 amino acids. The germline V and J ends were trimmed by 7 bases and 2 bases, with 18 bases remaining between them. The germline gives CDR1 LGHNT, CDR2 FRNRAP. The CDR3, as DNA: TGTGCTAGTGCTGCCGTACTAGCTGAAGCCTACGAGCAGTACTTC. This gives the protein CASAAVLAEAYEQYF.

The chain uses TRBV11-3 and TRBJ2-1; possible D gene TRBD1, 5 bases. Between the trimmed V and J ends, which lost 4 bases and 0 bases, there was a span of 10 bases. The CDR3 has 15 amino acids. The germline CDR1 and CDR2 sequences are SGHNT and YENEEA. Here the CDR3 DNA reads TGTGCCAGCAGCTCAAGGACACGCTCCTACAATGAGCAGTTCTTC. Its protein is CASSSRTRSYNEQFF.

This clone was counted a few times. V and J are TRBV5-1 and TRBJ1-2; the D gene is possibly TRBD1 (6 bases). This CDR3 has 13 residues. Trimming stripped 4 bases from V and 2 bases from J, with 9 bases between. Germline-derived CDR1 and CDR2 are SGHRS and YFSETQ. The DNA of the CDR3 is TGCGCCAGCAGCATGGACAGCAACTATGGCTACACCTTC. Its translation is CASSMDSNYGYTF.

This clone has just one count. This chain connects TRBV7-2 to TRBJ2-5; no reliable D call. The germline CDR1 and CDR2 sequences are SGHTA and FQGNSA. This CDR3 has 12 residues. V lost 1 base and J lost 7, with 7 bases in between. CDR3 residues: CASSLGGRTQYF. The CDR3 DNA reads as TGTGCCAGCAGCTTAGGGGGAAGGACCCAGTACTTC.

This chain uses TRBV19 with TRBJ2-3; the D gene is possibly TRBD2 (6 bases). The CDR3 loop spans 12 amino acids. V was pared by 4 bases and J by 7 bases, with 9 bases between. The germline V gene has CDR1 LNHDA and CDR2 SQIVND (reference sequence). The CDR3 loop is CASSRRGYTQYF. The CDR3 coding sequence is TGTGCCAGTAGTAGGAGGGGTTATACGCAGTATTTT. Full variable domain (missing parts from reference TRBV19 and TRBJ2-3): DGGITQSPKYLFRKEGQNVTLSCEQNLNHDAMYWYRQDPGQGLRLIYYSQIVNDFQKGDIAEGYSVSREKKESFPLTVTSAQKNPTAFYLCASSRRGYTQYFGPGTRLTVL.

The rearrangement joins TRBV6-5 to TRBJ2-3; perhaps D is TRBD1 or TRBD2 (6 bases each). The V end lost 6 bases, the J end lost 5 bases, and 18 bases lay between the germline ends. The CDR3 contains 15 residues. The germline V gene has CDR1 MNHEY and CDR2 SVGAGI. The DNA of the CDR3 is TGTGCCAGCAGAGAGATACGGAGGGGGAAAGATACGCAGTATTTT. Its protein is CASREIRRGKDTQYF.

The chain combines TRBV5-1 with TRBJ2-1; D gene uncertain. Per the germline V gene, CDR1 is SGHRS and CDR2 is YFSETQ. The CDR3 runs 14 residues. V dropped 2 bases and J dropped 3 bases, with 9 bases sitting between them. CDR3 in amino acids: CASSFSPDYNEQFF. The DNA for the CDR3 is TGCGCCAGCAGCTTTTCCCCGGACTACAATGAGCAGTTCTTC.

This clone was observed a few times. The J gene is TRBJ2-7, the V gene TRBV6-1; D uncertain. Germline V gives CDR1 MNHNS, CDR2 SASEGT. V dropped 0 bases and J dropped 3 bases, with 6 bases sitting between them. CDR3 length: 13 residues. This CDR3 is CASSEADHYEQYF. In DNA form, the CDR3 reads TGTGCCAGCAGTGAAGCGGACCACTACGAGCAGTACTTC.

The gene calls are TRBV9 and TRBJ2-5, with 8 bases matching TRBD2. The trim removed 0 bases at V and 5 bases at J, leaving 6 bases unmatched. CDR1 is SGDLS, CDR2 YYNGEE, per germline. This CDR3 has 15 residues. Here the CDR3 reads CASSVETGGWETQYF. For the CDR3, the DNA is TGTGCCAGCAGCGTAGAGACGGGAGGGTGGGAGACCCAGTACTTC.

The chain couples TRBV18 to TRBJ1-3; D unresolved. Trimming took off 3 bases at V and 0 bases at J, with 6 bases between the two ends. Germline CDR1 KGHSH, CDR2 LQKENI. The CDR3 has 14 residues. The CDR3 DNA sequence: TGTGCCAGCTCACCGGCAAGCTCTGGAAACACCATATATTTT. It yields the protein CASSPASSGNTIYF.

This clone showed up just a few times. The chain is built from TRBV7-3 and TRBJ2-2; D perhaps matches TRBD1 (6 bases). The CDR3 extends over 15 amino acids. Germline V gives CDR1 SGHTA, CDR2 FQGTGA. V dropped 5 bases and J dropped 0 bases, with 10 bases sitting between them. The CDR3 DNA reads TGTGCCAGCAGCCCCCGGACAGCGAACACCGGGGAGCTGTTTTTT. This codes for CASSPRTANTGELFF.

The V and J genes are TRBV7-2 and TRBJ2-3; D ambiguous. CDR3 size: 13 residues. The V and J ends lost 6 bases and 1 base respectively, with 8 bases between them. Per the germline V gene, CDR1 is SGHTA and CDR2 is FQGNSA. In DNA form, the CDR3 reads TGTGCCAGCAGGAGAGAGGGCACAGATACGCAGTATTTT. Protein: CASRREGTDTQYF.

This chain joins TRBV2 and TRBJ2-3; TRBD2 might be the D (6 bases). Germline CDR1 is SNHLY and CDR2 is FYNNEI. V was shortened by 2 bases and J by 2 bases, with 11 bases between the two germline ends. This CDR3 contains 15 residues. The chain's CDR3 is CASSERRDSTDTQYF. The CDR3 DNA reads TGTGCCAGCAGTGAACGGAGGGACTCCACAGATACGCAGTATTTT.

To note about this clone: Other DNA sequences in the sample encode the same CDR3. The genes are TRBV18 and TRBJ2-3, with D unclear. Germline lookup yields CDR1 KGHSH and CDR2 LQKENI. The CDR3 is 13 residues long. With 0 bases removed from V and 0 bases from J, the gap between germline ends came to 1 base. CDR3 in DNA: TGTGCCAGCTCACCACCGAGCACAGATACGCAGTATTTT. Amino acids: CASSPPSTDTQYF.

V and J are TRBV4-2 and TRBJ2-3; D might be TRBD2 (5 bases). V was trimmed by 1 base and J by 3 bases, leaving 17 bases between them. This CDR3 is built from 17 residues. Germline-derived CDR1 and CDR2 are LGHNA and YNFKEQ. The DNA of the CDR3 is TGTGCCAGCAGCCAAGTCTTTACTAGATGGGAAACAGATACGCAGTATTTT. This sequence encodes CASSQVFTRWETDTQYF.

This chain links TRBV4-1 with TRBJ2-3, with 9 bases lining up with TRBD2. V gave up 5 bases and J gave up 2 bases; unmatched junction bases: 8. The CDR3 runs to 16 residues. CDR1 is MGHRA and CDR2 is YSYEKL in the germline V gene. The CDR3 loop is CASSKTSGFTTDTQYF. CDR3 nucleotides: TGCGCCAGCAGCAAGACTAGCGGTTTCACCACAGATACGCAGTATTTT.